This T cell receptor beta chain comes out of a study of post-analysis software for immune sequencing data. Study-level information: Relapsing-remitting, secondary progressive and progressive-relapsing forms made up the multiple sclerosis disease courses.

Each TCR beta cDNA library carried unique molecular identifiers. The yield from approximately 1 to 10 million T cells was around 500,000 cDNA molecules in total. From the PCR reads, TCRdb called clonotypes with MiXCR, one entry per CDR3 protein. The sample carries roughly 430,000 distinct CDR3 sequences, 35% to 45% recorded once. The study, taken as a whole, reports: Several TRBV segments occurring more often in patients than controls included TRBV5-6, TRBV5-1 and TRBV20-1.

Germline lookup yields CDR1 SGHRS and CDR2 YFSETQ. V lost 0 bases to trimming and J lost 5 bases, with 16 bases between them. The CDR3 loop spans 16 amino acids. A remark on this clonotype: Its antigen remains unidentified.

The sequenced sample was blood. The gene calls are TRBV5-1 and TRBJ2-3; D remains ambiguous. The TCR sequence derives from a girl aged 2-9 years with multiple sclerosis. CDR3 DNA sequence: TGCGCCAGCAGCTTGGTTTTTGCGGCGGCCAGAGATACGCAGTATTTT. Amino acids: CASSLVFAAARDTQYF. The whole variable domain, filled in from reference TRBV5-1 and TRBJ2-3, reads KAGVTQTPRYLIKTRGQQVTLSCSPISGHRSVSWYQQTPGQGLQFLFEYFSETQRNKGNFPGRFSGRQFSNSRSEMNVSTLELGDSALYLCASSLVFAAARDTQYFGPGTRLTVL.